These 30 T cell receptor beta chains were all obtained from the same sample, sequenced in a study of molecular identifiers for immune sequencing clone quantification. TCRdb reanalysed the PCR reads using MiXCR and keeps one entry per CDR3 protein. The profile shows around 480,000 distinct CDR3 sequences, 20% to 25% of them singletons. Material: naive CD8+ T cells from blood, with Jurkat cell RNA spiked in. Subset reported: FACS-sorted CD8+CD4-CCR7+CD45RA+ naive T cells. The receptors here all came from a human donor in good health. Some libraries in this study had Jurkat cell RNA spiked in.

In this sample, this clonotype turned up once. As DNA, the CDR3 is TGTGCCAGCAGTTCCCTAGGGGGACAGACTGAAGCTTTCTTT. Its translation is CASSSLGGQTEAFF. The rearrangement joins TRBV12-3 or TRBV12-4 to TRBJ1-1; 7 bases match TRBD1. The V segment lost 4 bases and the J segment 5 bases; nucleotides outside the gene matches: 7. The CDR3 is made up of 14 amino acids.

This clonotype has a handful of counts. The V gene is TRBV7-3, the J gene TRBJ2-3; weak D call: TRBD1 (5 bases). The CDR3 runs to 16 residues. The ends were cut back, 5 bases at V and 0 bases at J, with 15 bases in the middle. Germline V gene data show CDR1 as SGHTA and CDR2 as FQGTGA. The CDR3 protein is CASSPLGGASTDTQYF. The CDR3 coding sequence is TGTGCCAGCAGCCCCCTGGGTGGGGCTAGCACAGATACGCAGTATTTT. Together with reference TRBV7-3 and TRBJ2-3, the CDR3 gives the full variable domain: GAGVSQTPSNKVTEKGKYVELRCDPISGHTALYWYRQSLGQGPEFLIYFQGTGAADDSGLPNDRFFAVRPEGSVSTLKIQRTERGDSAVYLCASSPLGGASTDTQYFGPGTRLTVL.

This clonotype was seen repeatedly, ten times or more. The V and J genes are TRBV7-9 and TRBJ2-7; D may be TRBD1 (5 bases). This CDR3 is 16 amino acids long. The germline gives CDR1 SEHNR, CDR2 FQNEAQ (reference sequence). Trimming removed 5 bases from V and 0 bases from J, with 17 bases in between. CDR3 loop: CASSPKDTESSYEQYF. The CDR3 DNA reads as TGTGCCAGCAGCCCAAAGGACACCGAGAGCTCCTACGAGCAGTACTTC.

This clonotype occurred once. The rearrangement joins TRBV5-6 to TRBJ1-2; D ambiguous. This CDR3 region has 14 residues. Trimming shortened V by 5 bases and J by 3 bases, and 14 bases separated the two germline ends. The V gene's germline CDR1 is SGHDT and CDR2 YYEEEE. The CDR3 region is CASRVDATYYGYTF. The CDR3 DNA sequence: TGTGCCAGCAGGGTAGACGCCACCTACTATGGCTACACCTTC.

This clonotype occurred many times. The chain links TRBV5-1 to TRBJ1-1, with D tentatively TRBD1 (6 bases). This CDR3 comprises 16 residues. The V end lost 1 base, the J end lost 5 bases, and 18 bases lay between the germline ends. Looked up from germline, CDR1 is SGHRS and CDR2 is YFSETQ. CDR3 in amino acids: CASSLPKEGTGTEAFF. In DNA form, the CDR3 reads TGCGCCAGCAGCTTGCCCAAGGAGGGCACAGGGACTGAAGCTTTCTTT.

The sample holds many counts of this clonotype. This chain connects TRBV25-1 to TRBJ2-7, with TRBD2 as a possible D gene (6 bases). The V end lost 6 bases, the J end lost 2 bases, and 8 bases lay between the germline ends. The CDR3 totals 12 residues. Germline assignment: CDR1 MGHDK and CDR2 SYGVNS. The DNA for the CDR3 is TGTGCCAGCAGCGGGGGAACCTACGAGCAGTACTTC. Translation gives CASSGGTYEQYF.

J is TRBJ1-2 and V is TRBV13; TRBD1 matches 8 bases. Unmatched junction bases numbered 6, after V lost 0 bases and J lost 3 bases. The CDR3 consists of 16 residues. Germline lookup yields CDR1 PRHDT and CDR2 FYEKMQ (reference sequence). DNA for the CDR3: TGTGCCAGCAGCTTAGGGACAGGGGTTGTAGACTATGGCTACACCTTC. Translating it yields CASSLGTGVVDYGYTF.

To note about this clonotype: A much larger clonotype is one base distant, so this may be a read error. A read error is likely, as this CDR3 ends without the conserved phenylalanine or tryptophan. The V gene is TRBV27, the J gene TRBJ2-7; no clear D gene. The germline CDR1 and CDR2 sequences are MNHEY and SMNVEV (reference sequence). V gave up 4 bases and J gave up 5 bases, with 15 bases separating them. This CDR3 has 14 amino acids. CDR3 region: CASSSLGPMDEQYL. The CDR3 nucleotides are TGTGCCAGCAGTTCCCTTGGCCCGATGGACGAGCAGTACCTC.

This clonotype occurred many times. The chain joins TRBV6-5 to TRBJ1-1; 7 bases are shared with TRBD1. After removal of 0 bases from V and 0 bases from J, the junction contained 4 bases not matched to a gene. CDR3 length equals 16 residues. Germline V lookup: CDR1 MNHEY, CDR2 SVGAGI. DNA for the CDR3: TGTGCCAGCAGTTACTCAGAGGGGGCCATGAACACTGAAGCTTTCTTT. As protein: CASSYSEGAMNTEAFF.

This clonotype was observed once. A much larger clone lies one base from this, so it may be a read error. The V gene is TRBV20-1, the J gene TRBJ1-1, with D unclear. V lost 6 bases and J 4 bases, leaving 21 bases between the germline ends. Per germline, CDR1 DFQATT and CDR2 SNEGSKA (reference sequence). The CDR3 is 15 residues long. This CDR3 reads CSASGMSVMSTEAFF. CDR3 in DNA: TGCAGTGCCTCTGGGATGTCCGTCATGAGCACTGAAGCTTTCTTT.

This clonotype was seen only a few times. This chain links TRBV3-1 with TRBJ2-1; TRBD2 aligns across 12 bases. CDR3 length equals 12 residues. Trimming at V came to 5 bases and at J to 14 bases, leaving 4 bases not matched to a gene. The germline CDR1 and CDR2 sequences are LGHDT and YNNKEL (reference sequence). This chain's CDR3 is CASSETSGSEFF. CDR3 bases: TGTGCCAGCAGCGAGACTAGCGGGAGTGAGTTCTTC.

This clonotype was recorded at least ten times. The junction and the germline gene differ at one end; a read error may be behind it. V gene TRBV29-1 combines with J gene TRBJ2-2, with 10 positions matching TRBD2. The CDR3 is made up of 15 amino acids. Germline loops: CDR1 SQVTM, CDR2 ANQGSEA. The DNA for the CDR3 is TGCAGCGTTGAATCGGGACTAGCGAACCCCGGGGAGCTGTTTTTT. The encoded protein is CSVESGLANPGELFF.

Regarding this clonotype: Being one base from a much bigger clone, this may be a read error. The chain uses TRBV12-3 or TRBV12-4 and TRBJ2-2, with 7 nucleotides matching TRBD1. The CDR3 has 16 amino acids. The DNA of the CDR3 is TGTGCCAGCAGCCCTCCCGGGACAGCGAACGCCGGGGAGCTGTTTTTT. Its translation: CASSPPGTANAGELFF.

This clonotype showed up many times. At one end, the junction sequence differs from germline, possibly due to a read error. V and J are TRBV6-6 and TRBJ2-1, with 8 bases lining up with TRBD2. Germline loops: CDR1 MNHNY, CDR2 SVGAGI (reference sequence). The CDR3 length is 12 residues. CDR3 sequence (DNA): TGTGCCAGCAGTTACCTGGGACCCGGGGGGGCCTTC. It specifies CASSYLGPGGAF.

This clonotype was detected ten times or more. The chain joins TRBV12-5 to TRBJ2-7; D remains unclear. In germline, CDR1 is LGHNT, CDR2 FRNRAP. Trimming pared 0 bases from V and 4 bases from J, leaving 7 bases between. This CDR3 has 13 residues. The CDR3 nucleotides read TGTGCTAGTGGTTTGGTGTATGGGTACGAGCAGTACTTC. As protein: CASGLVYGYEQYF.

This clonotype was found many times. This chain's CDR3 is CASSLGWGQGAGDTEAFF. The CDR3 region has the DNA TGTGCCAGCAGCTTAGGTTGGGGACAGGGGGCGGGCGACACTGAAGCTTTCTTT. The chain links TRBV7-9 to TRBJ1-1, with 12 bases fitting TRBD1. Germline loops: CDR1 SEHNR, CDR2 FQNEAQ (reference sequence). The CDR3 runs 18 residues. V lost 1 base, J lost 3 bases, and 9 bases stayed unmatched.

This clonotype was counted many times. CDR3 protein: CASSESGRISNSPLHF. CDR3 coding DNA: TGTGCCAGCAGTGAAAGTGGGCGGATTTCGAATTCACCCCTCCACTTT. The rearrangement joins TRBV2 to TRBJ1-6; no clear D. The CDR3 has 16 residues. V dropped 2 bases and J dropped 7 bases, with 15 bases sitting between them. Germline loops: CDR1 SNHLY, CDR2 FYNNEI. Based on the CDR3 plus reference TRBV2 and TRBJ1-6, the full variable domain is EPEVTQTPSHQVTQMGQEVILRCVPISNHLYFYWYRQILGQKVEFLVSFYNNEISEKSEIFDDQFSVERPDGSNFTLKIRSTKLEDSAMYFCASSESGRISNSPLHFGNGTRLTVT.

This clonotype was seen repeatedly, ten times or more. V is TRBV7-9 and J is TRBJ2-5; D uncertain. Germline V lookup: CDR1 SEHNR, CDR2 FQNEAQ (reference sequence). The V and J ends lost 1 base and 1 base respectively, with 13 bases between them. The CDR3 consists of 16 residues. The DNA of the CDR3 is TGTGCCAGCAGCTTAGGGTTTACTACCTTCCAAGAGACCCAGTACTTC. Translation gives CASSLGFTTFQETQYF.

This clonotype occurred many times. The V and J genes are TRBV7-9 and TRBJ2-3, with 14 bases identical to TRBD2. The J segment lost 4 bases and the V segment lost 5 bases, leaving 8 bases of the junction unmatched. The CDR3 has 17 residues. Germline CDR1 and CDR2: SEHNR and FQNEAQ (reference sequence). The CDR3 DNA reads TGTGCCAGCAGCCCACCCTTGACTAGCGGGGGGGCAGATACGCAGTATTTT. Translating gives CASSPPLTSGGADTQYF.

This clonotype was counted between two and nine times. The chain joins TRBV6-5 to TRBJ2-2, with a tentative D call TRBD1 (5 bases). The CDR3 has 14 amino acids. From germline, CDR1 is MNHEY and CDR2 SVGAGI. V shed 4 bases and J shed 7 bases, with 13 bases lying between them. The CDR3 region has the DNA TGTGCCAGCAGTTGGTCGAGTCAGGGCGGGGAGCTGTTTTTT. Translated: CASSWSSQGGELFF.

Only a few counts were recorded for this clonotype. CDR3 region: CASSQGRYSAFF. Written as DNA, the CDR3 is TGCGCCAGCAGCCAAGGCAGGTACAGTGCTTTCTTT. The chain employs TRBV4-3 and TRBJ1-1; no reliable D call. Germline CDR1 is LGHNA and CDR2 is YSLEER. The length of the CDR3 is 12 residues. The V end was cut by 1 base, the J end by 11 bases, with 11 bases between.

This CDR3 is CAISESGQSGNEQYF. CDR3 nucleotides: TGTGCCATCAGTGAGTCGGGCCAGTCAGGCAACGAGCAGTACTTC. The V and J genes are TRBV10-3 and TRBJ2-7; no definite D call. CDR3 size: 15 residues. In germline, CDR1 is ENHRY, CDR2 SYGVKD. With 0 bases removed from V and 5 bases from J, the gap between germline ends came to 14 bases.

This chain joins TRBV20-1 and TRBJ2-1, with TRBD2 as a possible D gene (5 bases). This CDR3 region has 16 residues. Trimming stripped 8 bases from V and 2 bases from J, with 22 bases between. CDR1 is DFQATT, CDR2 SNEGSKA, per germline (reference sequence). CDR3 coding DNA: TGCAGTACCAATCCAAGGTCGGGGTCTGCCTACAATGAGCAGTTCTTC. Translating it yields CSTNPRSGSAYNEQFF.

In regard to this clonotype: A much larger clone differs from this one at a single base, so this may be a read error. Here the CDR3 DNA reads TGTGCCAGCAGCTTGGACAGGGGGCCAGGCTACGAGCAGCACTTC. Its translation: CASSLDRGPGYEQHF. The chain employs TRBV5-3 and TRBJ2-7, with 11 bases matching TRBD1. TRBV5-3 has ORF status, its function being uncertain. The CDR3 length is 15 residues.

This clonotype has at least ten counts. The chain links TRBV30 to TRBJ1-2; 10 bases map to TRBD1. The germline gives CDR1 GTSNPN, CDR2 SVGIG (reference sequence). Trimming cost V 4 bases and J 4 bases; bases outside gene matches: 6. The CDR3 consists of 14 residues. CDR3 sequence reads: CAWTSGTGAYGYTF. DNA of the CDR3: TGTGCCTGGACCTCCGGGACAGGGGCCTATGGCTACACCTTC.

On this clonotype itself: With a much larger clone just one base away, this may be a read error. The rearrangement joins TRBV30 to TRBJ2-6; D unresolved. This CDR3 is 13 amino acids long. V was trimmed by 8 bases and J by 0 bases, leaving 8 bases between them. Germline lookup yields CDR1 GTSNPN and CDR2 SVGIG (reference sequence). In nucleotides, the CDR3 is TGTGCCCGGACGGACTCTGGGGCCAACGTCCTGACTTTC. Residues: CARTDSGANVLTF.

This clonotype was seen repeatedly, ten times or more. This rearrangement joins TRBV7-9 to TRBJ1-1; D unclear. The CDR3 extends over 14 amino acids. Trimming removed 5 bases at V and 5 bases at J, with 15 bases between. Germline lookup yields CDR1 SEHNR and CDR2 FQNEAQ (reference sequence). CDR3 coding DNA: TGTGCCAGCAGCGAGTCCAGGTTAAGGACTGAAGCTTTCTTT. Translated: CASSESRLRTEAFF.

This clonotype was detected many times. The genes are TRBV24-1 and TRBJ2-3; D remains ambiguous. This CDR3 has 14 amino acids. Germline assignment: CDR1 KGHDR and CDR2 SFDVKD. The V end was cut by 5 bases, the J end by 11 bases, with 19 bases between. For the CDR3, the DNA is TGTGCCACCAGTGCCATCACTCTTACGGACGGGCAGTATTTT. Translating gives CATSAITLTDGQYF.

This clonotype was counted only a few times. This chain joins TRBV28 and TRBJ1-5, with D possibly TRBD1 on 6 matching bases. CDR1 MDHEN and CDR2 SYDVKM come from the germline V gene. V dropped 5 bases and J dropped 2 bases, with 16 bases sitting between them. There are 16 residues in the CDR3. For the CDR3, the DNA is TGTGCCAGCAGTCCCCGGGGGGGCAGGGGCAATCAGCCCCAGCATTTT. This sequence encodes CASSPRGGRGNQPQHF.

At least ten counts were recorded for this clonotype. The chain employs TRBV25-1 and TRBJ2-7; 7 bases are a match to TRBD1. The germline gives CDR1 MGHDK, CDR2 SYGVNS. The length of the CDR3 is 14 residues. The V and J ends lost 0 bases and 2 bases, in that order; junction bases with no gene match: 1. For the CDR3, the DNA is TGTGCCAGCAGTGAATATGGACAGGCCTACGAGCAGTACTTC. This translates into CASSEYGQAYEQYF.